This T cell receptor beta chain was identified during a study of T cell repertoires in cytomegalovirus infection. In its sample, this clonotype was seen many times. Sequence at one end of the junction differs from germline and may be a read error. TCRdb analysed the reads with MiXCR anew, one entry per CDR3 protein. This table has 450,000 to 600,000 distinct CDR3 sequences, 10% to 12% appearing once. This CDR3 region has 18 residues. Germline V gene sequence: CDR1 SGHTA, CDR2 FQGNSA. The sequenced material came from PBMCs. The clonotype comes from a human donor in good health (CMV status not recorded). Some clones in this sample may be carry-over from other donors' samples. The chain is built from TRBV7-2 and TRBJ2-1; TRBD2 aligns across 8 bases. CDR3 coding DNA: TGTGCCAGCAGCCTAGCGGGTCAGCGGGCTCGCTCCTACAATGAGCAGTTCTTC. The encoded protein is CASSLAGQRARSYNEQFF. The whole variable domain, remainder taken from reference TRBV7-2 and TRBJ2-1, is GAGVSQSPSNKVTEKGKDVELRCDPISGHTALYWYRQSLGQGLEFLIYFQGNSAPDKSGLPSDRFSAERTGGSVSTLTIQRTQQEDSAVYLCASSLAGQRARSYNEQFFGPGTRLTVL.